This T cell receptor beta chain derives from a study of blood T cell repertoires in COVID-19. Study at large: Acute-phase and convalescent COVID-19 samples originated in the United States, Italy and Spain. Sample material is recorded as cDNA or gDNA derived from T cells, B-cell-depleted T cells, or PBMCs.

Germline trimming cut 6 bases from V and 2 bases from J; bases unmatched to any gene: 8. The CDR3 is 16 amino acids. Per the germline V gene, CDR1 is LGHDT and CDR2 is YNNKEL (reference sequence). Original handling: From reference gene primer amplification, estimates of nucleated cell counts were derived. Libraries were prepared by immunoSEQ multiplex PCR; TCRdb keeps only in-frame clonotypes and omits some of them. Clone size and V and J calls were adopted from that table, with D and trimming inferred from the DNA. The sample includes over 200,000 clones, around four fifths seen only once; the top ten take about a sixth.

The rearrangement links TRBV3-1 (or the pseudogene TRBV3-2) to TRBJ1-4; 8 bases map to TRBD1. The specimen was peripheral blood. The sequence was obtained from a woman aged 80 or over with active or convalescent COVID-19. The CDR3 DNA reads as TGTGCCAGCAGTACAGGGCGACAGGGGACTAATGAAAAACTGTTTTTT. Protein product: CASSTGRQGTNEKLFF.